This T cell receptor (beta chain) originates from a study of cytomegalovirus exposure and HLA in healthy donors (dated by TCRdb to 2016 to 2017). Turning to the overall study: An earlier analysis of about 530 of the donors reported about 300 Gb of sequence data and around 120 million unique TCR beta sequences obtained from about 180 million T cells. An early release covering around 630 HLA-typed donors comprised 250 to 350 gigabases of sequencing data and around 85 million unique TCR sequences. The genetic ancestry cluster associated with self-reported Caucasian donors included about 81% of the 300 to 450 genotyped donors. The study aimed to test whether cataloging public T cell receptors could reveal signatures of past pathogen exposure. The study profiled the T cell repertoires of more than 500 subjects by immunosequencing and related them to cytomegalovirus serostatus. Along with the roughly 670-subject first cohort, a separate validation cohort of over a hundred different subjects was used. To predict cytomegalovirus infection status, the study combined high-throughput TCR immunosequencing, statistical association of individual TCRs with disease status, and machine learning. To study patterns of TCR occurrence, a later analysis re-analyzed previously published TCR beta repertoires from 666 donors and added high-resolution HLA genotyping. In the later analysis, no new phenotypic data were used to find candidate immune exposures; instead, reliance was placed on TCR beta sequences and their occurrence across donors. An earlier analysis of 587 of the donors applied high-throughput TCR beta sequencing to assess whether each TCR beta V gene segment acted as functional or pseudogenic. Donor age, sex, ethnicity and CMV serostatus were compiled alongside the repertoire data. A later genetic analysis took genome-wide SNP genotypes for about three fifths of the 666 donors and used that subset as a discovery cohort. Every discovery cohort repertoire had been produced on one sequencing platform. HLA typing included class I and class II loci at four-digit resolution. The number of typed donors differed by locus: roughly 620-630 for A, B, C, DRB1 and DQB1; 500 to 550 for DQA1; 600 to 610 for DPA1; and 400 to 480 for DPB1. A handful of DR-DQ haplotypes were handled as single units for association and clustering because linkage in the cohort was strong. On average, roughly 240,000 unique TCR beta nucleotide sequences were sequenced per donor among 300 to 500 genotyped donors of the cohort, with approximately 18% of those sequences being non-productive.

The CDR3 contains 11 residues, cysteine and phenylalanine counted. The kept DNA is CDR3 alone, 33 bases in frame from the first base. Between the V and J ends, shortened by 8 bases and 6 bases respectively, the junction contains 10 bases. CDR1 and CDR2 were assigned from the germline V gene as SNHLY and FYNNEI. The research as a whole found: A later analysis found that TCR association rates varied across HLA loci, with DRB1 alleles showing the most associated TCRs and HLA-C alleles the fewest. Presence/absence analyses assumed roughly uniform sequencing depth across donors, an assumption that may not hold. The cohort was sequenced for TCR beta chains only, and without alpha or paired-chain data the features that could be detected were limited. Correlated functional status among segregating V segments might reflect linkage disequilibrium, but an unknown experimental factor could not be ruled out. HLA typing was unavailable for some donors at each locus, so association tests used only the typed subset. V-gene and J-gene trimming of TCR beta chains was associated with a missense DCLRE1C variant in a later genetic analysis, and the association was replicated in an independent cohort. Most CMV-associated TCR beta chains appeared to be HLA-restricted in a later analysis, and the HLA associations seemed to be driven largely by CMV exposure. The study gave a list of some 150 TCR beta chains associated with cytomegalovirus. In a later genetic analysis, fewer N-insertions in productive TCRs were reported among donors in an Asian-associated ancestry cluster than the roughly 700-donor mean. Because counts were too low, about 18 rarely observed V segments, including chromosome 9 orphons, were excluded from the earlier analysis of roughly 580 of the donors. The classifier was reported to diagnose cytomegalovirus status with high specificity and sensitivity in both the original and validation cohorts. Immune exposure information for the cohort was limited to CMV serostatus. In a later analysis, HLA-associated TCR beta chains showed more clonal expansion and lower generation probabilities than non-associated chains that were equally common. Most TCR sequences were seen in very few donors, while some public TCRs were found in many individuals. A cluster of highly shared sequence variants was judged likely to be a technical artifact of the sequencing pipeline. A further reported finding was that TCR beta sequences accurately predicted the HLA-A and HLA-B alleles for most subjects in the first cohort. A few of the identified cytomegalovirus-associated TCR beta chains were confirmed in vitro to be specific for cytomegalovirus antigens. A later analysis reported that several top co-occurrence clusters appeared linked to parvovirus B19, influenza, CMV and Epstein-Barr virus. Assigning TCR associations to individual alleles was difficult when HLA alleles, especially DR and DQ, strongly co-occurred. The authors suggested that the approach could potentially be generalized to other disease states and immunological phenotypes. Broadly in line with IMGT annotations, most TCR beta V segments showed up in productive rearrangements about 87% or about 30% of the time in an earlier analysis of approximately 600 of the donors. Specific HLA alleles were associated with roughly 16,000 TCR beta sequences at a false discovery rate of 0.05 in a later analysis. The 87-base-pair reads could not distinguish some IMGT-functional V segments, including TRBV6-2 and TRBV6-3, so those segments were excluded.

Only a few counts were recorded for this clone. There is no known antigen for this receptor. Per-base quality was not reported, and no clone a single base away is much larger than it. The library was prepared using the immunoSEQ multiplex PCR assay. The multiplex PCR relied on a mix of 60 forward primers for TCR Vbeta segments and 13 reverse primers for TCR Jbeta segments. A multiplex PCR assay on genomic DNA amplified the CDR3 region of rearranged TCR beta genes. On the Illumina HiSeq System, the amplified TCR beta libraries were sequenced as 87-base-pair reads. The authors' analysis ran thus. A later analysis counted about 80 million unique TCR beta chains across the 600 to 850 repertoires, and approximately 11 million of these chains were shared by at least two donors. Raw reads were error-corrected and collapsed into unique sequences with a nearest-neighbor algorithm that merged closely related sequences to remove PCR and sequencing errors. V, D and J gene segments were assigned by aligning CDR3 sequences to IMGT reference sequences. For a sequence to be retained, a match of at least six nucleotides to both a V gene segment and a J gene segment was required. Rearrangements were classified as productive when the CDR3 lacked stop codons and remained in frame with V and J, and all other rearrangements were classified as non-productive. CDR3 was defined according to IMGT convention as the region running from the second conserved V-encoded cysteine to the conserved J-encoded phenylalanine. The earlier analysis of about 640 of the donors excluded any sequence lacking an unambiguous match to a single V gene segment. An earlier analysis of approximately 590 of the donors classified V segments as functional when productive rearrangements were above 56.7% and as segregating when the standard deviation between donors was above 5%. To diagnose cytomegalovirus status from the catalog of TCR beta chain sequences, a statistical classification framework was built. In a later analysis, V and J genes were assigned by comparing TCR nucleotide sequences against IMGT/GENE-DB human TR gene sequences. Using the TCRdist pipeline, a later analysis assigned CDR3 sequences along with most-parsimonious VDJ recombination scenarios. In a later analysis, each TCR beta chain was defined by its CDR3 amino acid sequence together with its V-gene family, and reads without a unique V-gene family were excluded. To address suspected cross-contamination and a sequencing artifact, a later analysis removed under 600 highly shared, low-generation-probability nucleotide sequences. In a later analysis, a clonal expansion index was calculated for each public chain from normalized within-repertoire ranks of inferred template counts. Generation probabilities in a later analysis came from a VDJ recombination model fitted to out-of-frame rearrangements, and those results were checked against IGoR. In a later analysis, TCR-TCR, TCR-HLA and TCR-CMV co-occurrence was scored with hypergeometric tests, and a repertoire-size bias correction was applied to TCR pairs. To estimate false discovery rates, a later analysis permuted the HLA or CMV assignments 20 times. In a later analysis, co-occurring TCRs were grouped using DBSCAN, with TCRdist sequence similarity added in when clustering inside HLA-allele-positive subsets. For co-occurrence clustering, repertoires with fewer than 30,000 or more than 120,000 public chains were excluded, along with several repertoires with anomalous nucleotide sharing. TCRdb holds this immuneACCESS table with in-frame rearrangements only. Some clones are missing; in checked studies, unresolved V genes explain under half, and the rest has no known cause. V and J calls and clone size come straight from that table; D and trimming were deduced from the DNA. This sample holds around 180,000 clones; around 87% were observed only once. The ten largest clones capture approximately 1.9% of the sample.

The cohort comprised some 680 healthy bone marrow donors. At the time of sampling, all cohort members were nominally healthy, though unrecorded immune exposures were likely present. The donor tested CMV seronegative and was one of the 352 seronegative cohort members. Each donor provided a peripheral blood sample, and peripheral blood mononuclear cells were used for TCR beta sequencing. Genomic DNA extraction from the blood cell samples was performed with the Qiagen DNeasy Blood Extraction Kit. The sequence was collected from a woman aged 18-30 years in good health and CMV-seronegative. The sequence joins TRBV2 to TRBJ1-1, with no D gene named confidently. The sample taken for sequencing was PBMCs. The CDR3 region has the sequence CASAGRAEAFF. The DNA is TGTGCCAGCGCTGGGAGGGCTGAAGCTTTCTTT.